This TCR beta chain was identified in a study of response to subunit inactivated influenza vaccine (dated by TCRdb to 2016 to 2019). At the level of the whole study: Deep quantitative profiling of the T cell receptor repertoire was used in the study to follow responses to a trivalent subunit inactivated influenza vaccine.

This clonotype came up many times. Its binding antigen is unknown. No much larger clone is present one base from it, and per-base qualities are unavailable. Summary of the overall study and its limitations: The authors proposed that each seasonal influenza vaccination may bring in only a limited number of new T cells.

The library was prepared using RT-PCR. The sample was run on an Illumina HiSeq 2500. Starting from the raw public reads, TCRdb applied fastp trimming at Q25, assembled clones with MiXCR and retained in-frame beta chains. All rows with the same CDR3 protein become a single entry with the most common DNA and genes. Across this sample there are hundreds of thousands of distinct CDR3 sequences, with around 14% seen only once. Around 6.5% of the sample is taken by the ten largest. The receptor was derived from a man aged 45-60 years who received an inactivated influenza vaccine. Donor details come from another sample of the same person, matched by shared clones. Sequenced here: PBMCs from blood, sampled about 14 days before vaccination.

The CDR3 region reads CASSQPGHPYEQYF. The nucleotide sequence reads TGTGCCAGCAGCCAACCGGGACACCCATACGAGCAGTACTTC. Rearrangement joined TRBV3-1 to TRBJ2-7; TRBD1 is a possible D gene, resting on 6 matching bases. Reading the germline V gene (reference sequence) gives CDR1 LGHDT and CDR2 YNNKEL. The cysteine opens and the phenylalanine closes a CDR3 of 14 amino acids. Just the 42-base CDR3 DNA is kept, in frame starting at base 1. V is pared back by 2 bases and J by 4 bases, with 12 bases lying between the germline termini.